The 22 T cell receptor beta chains reported below all come from one sample, sequenced in a study of graft-versus-host responses after intestinal transplantation. Their cognate antigens are unknown. The data were produced by immunoSEQ multiplex PCR, yet TCRdb's version contains in-frame clones alone and is incomplete. The data contain over 40,000 clones, 84% of them singletons. Sequences were derived from unstimulated CD4+ T cells sorted from spleen or lymph node cells, sampled before transplant. The source of these receptors is a human donor who was the organ donor for an intestinal transplant.

The rearrangement links TRBV5-4 to TRBJ1-6; 10 bases align to TRBD1. This CDR3 contains 16 residues. CDR1 and CDR2 from the germline V gene are SGHNT and YYREEE (reference sequence). The V and J ends lost 0 bases and 4 bases, in that order; junction bases with no gene match: 1. The CDR3 nucleotides are TGTGCCAGCAGCTTGGGACAGGGGGCATATAATTCACCCCTCCACTTT. Translating it yields CASSLGQGAYNSPLHF.

The rearrangement joins TRBV18 to TRBJ2-1; D might be TRBD1 (6 bases). V was shortened by 5 bases and J by 10 bases, with 18 bases between the two germline ends. Germline V gene data show CDR1 as KGHSH and CDR2 as LQKENI. This CDR3 has 14 amino acids. The CDR3 DNA reads as TGTGCCAGCTCATCCCTGGACAGTATTTTGGAGCAGTTCTTC. Protein: CASSSLDSILEQFF.

The chain has TRBV25-1 and TRBJ2-3, with D perhaps matching TRBD1 (5 bases). Germline V gene lookup returns CDR1 MGHDK and CDR2 SYGVNS. CDR3 length equals 13 residues. V lost 3 bases, J lost 1 base, and 5 bases lay in between. The CDR3 sequence: CASSDRGTDTQYF. DNA of the CDR3: TGTGCCAGCAGTGACAGGGGCACAGATACGCAGTATTTT.

The chain uses TRBV6-1 and TRBJ2-7, with a tentative D call TRBD2 (6 bases). CDR1 MNHNS and CDR2 SASEGT come from the germline V gene. The CDR3 spans 14 residues. V was cut by 5 bases and J by 3 bases, with 14 bases left in between. This chain's CDR3 is CASSNGGPYYEQYF. The CDR3 DNA reads as TGTGCCAGCAGTAACGGGGGTCCCTACTACGAGCAGTACTTC.

The chain carries TRBV7-2 and TRBJ2-1; 7 bases line up with TRBD1. Germline values: CDR1 SGHTA, CDR2 FQGNSA. The V and J ends lost 5 bases and 4 bases, in that order; junction bases with no gene match: 5. The CDR3 is made up of 14 amino acids. The CDR3 protein is CASSRDSQYNEQFF. CDR3 nucleotide sequence: TGTGCCAGCAGCAGGGACAGCCAATACAATGAGCAGTTCTTC.

The chain uses TRBV5-8 and TRBJ1-2; TRBD1 agrees at 9 bases. This CDR3 has 16 amino acids. Germline loops: CDR1 SGHTS, CDR2 YDEGEE. With 0 bases clipped from V and 1 base from J, the junction kept 4 bases outside the gene matches. The CDR3 spells CASSLGTGVNNYGYTF. CDR3 bases: TGTGCCAGCAGCTTGGGGACAGGGGTTAATAACTATGGCTACACCTTC.

J is TRBJ2-1 and V is TRBV10-3; D might be TRBD1 or TRBD2, each matching 6 bases. The V and J ends lost 3 bases and 4 bases respectively, with 19 bases between them. CDR3 length: 17 residues. Germline V lookup: CDR1 ENHRY, CDR2 SYGVKD. The CDR3 loop reads CAISDAYGGPAYNEQFF. CDR3 DNA: TGTGCCATCAGTGATGCTTACGGGGGCCCCGCTTACAATGAGCAGTTCTTC.

V and J are TRBV13 and TRBJ2-7, with D possibly TRBD2 on 6 matching bases. The germline V and J ends were trimmed by 5 bases and 2 bases, with 13 bases remaining between them. The germline V gene encodes CDR1 PRHDT and CDR2 FYEKMQ (reference sequence). This CDR3 has 14 amino acids. The CDR3 loop reads CASSLSGPTYEQYF. DNA for the CDR3: TGTGCCAGCAGCCTTAGCGGACCCACCTACGAGCAGTACTTC.

The chain couples TRBV5-1 to TRBJ2-3; D is uncertain. This CDR3 comprises 15 residues. Trimming shortened V by 4 bases and J by 5 bases, and 17 bases separated the two germline ends. Germline-derived CDR1 and CDR2 are SGHRS and YFSETQ. The CDR3 here is CASSPADIDGDTQYF. The CDR3 bases are TGCGCCAGCAGCCCGGCCGATATCGACGGAGATACGCAGTATTTT. The whole variable domain, remainder taken from reference TRBV5-1 and TRBJ2-3, is KAGVTQTPRYLIKTRGQQVTLSCSPISGHRSVSWYQQTPGQGLQFLFEYFSETQRNKGNFPGRFSGRQFSNSRSEMNVSTLELGDSALYLCASSPADIDGDTQYFGPGTRLTVL.

The genes are TRBV5-1 and TRBJ2-5; 8 nucleotides agree with TRBD1. With 4 bases clipped from V and 4 bases from J, the junction kept 9 bases outside the gene matches. CDR1 is SGHRS and CDR2 is YFSETQ in the germline V gene. The CDR3 extends over 15 amino acids. The CDR3 nucleotides are TGCGCCAGCAGCATACGGGCAGGGGGCGCAGAGACCCAGTACTTC. It encodes CASSIRAGGAETQYF.

V and J are TRBV29-1 and TRBJ1-2; TRBD1 aligns across 7 bases. This CDR3 is 13 amino acids long. J lost 7 bases, V lost 4 bases, and 9 bases had no gene match. Per germline, CDR1 SQVTM and CDR2 ANQGSEA. CDR3 in amino acids: CSVGGDSALGYTF. CDR3 in DNA: TGCAGCGTTGGAGGGGACAGTGCCCTTGGCTACACCTTC. The full variable domain, completed using reference TRBV29-1 and TRBJ1-2, is SAVISQKPSRDICQRGTSLTIQCQVDSQVTMMFWYRQQPGQSLTLIATANQGSEATYESGFVIDKFPISRPNLTFSTLTVSNMSPEDSSIYLCSVGGDSALGYTFGSGTRLTVV.

This sequence joins TRBV6-6 and TRBJ1-4, with a possible D match to TRBD1 (5 bases). V was pared by 3 bases and J by 4 bases, with 12 bases between. CDR1 and CDR2 (germline): MNHNY, SVGAGI (reference sequence). This CDR3 comprises 15 residues. The CDR3: CASSYLRQGNEKLFF. DNA for the CDR3: TGTGCCAGCAGTTATCTGCGGCAGGGTAATGAAAAACTGTTTTTT.

This clone has a single count. The gene calls are TRBV7-2 and TRBJ2-1; TRBD2 matches at 15 bases. CDR1 SGHTA and CDR2 FQGNSA come from the germline V gene. V dropped 5 bases and J dropped 10; count of bases not matched to a gene: 3. This CDR3 is 14 amino acids long. CDR3 sequence (DNA): TGTGCCAGCAGCCGAGGACTAGCGGGAGGGGAGCAGTTCTTC. Translation gives CASSRGLAGGEQFF. Supplemented by reference TRBV7-2 and TRBJ2-1, the full variable domain reads GAGVSQSPSNKVTEKGKDVELRCDPISGHTALYWYRQSLGQGLEFLIYFQGNSAPDKSGLPSDRFSAERTGGSVSTLTIQRTQQEDSAVYLCASSRGLAGGEQFFGPGTRLTVL.

The chain combines TRBV30 with TRBJ2-1; no firm D call. Trimming removed 3 bases from V and 8 bases from J, with 11 bases in between. The CDR3 sequence is 12 residues long. In germline, CDR1 is GTSNPN, CDR2 SVGIG (reference sequence). CDR3 sequence: CAWSQAGHEQFF. The CDR3 DNA reads as TGTGCCTGGAGCCAGGCTGGGCATGAGCAGTTCTTC.

V is TRBV7-3 and J is TRBJ2-7; 9 bases fit TRBD1. The germline V gene has CDR1 SGHTA and CDR2 FQGTGA. After removal of 2 bases from V and 4 bases from J, the junction contained 0 bases not matched to a gene. The CDR3 length is 13 residues. As DNA, the CDR3 is TGTGCCAGCAGCTTAGACAGGGGGTACGAGCAGTACTTC. Protein: CASSLDRGYEQYF.

The chain couples TRBV6-1 to TRBJ1-2; no clear D gene. V dropped 2 bases and J dropped 2 bases, with 3 bases sitting between them. The CDR3 is 12 amino acids. The germline gives CDR1 MNHNS, CDR2 SASEGT. The CDR3 DNA sequence: TGTGCCAGCAGTGAACAAAACTATGGCTACACCTTC. Encoded protein: CASSEQNYGYTF.

The chain uses TRBV4-2 and TRBJ2-7, with 15 nucleotides matching TRBD2. V lost 3 bases, J lost 4 bases, and 16 bases stayed unmatched. The length of the CDR3 is 20 residues. The germline CDR1 and CDR2 sequences are LGHNA and YNFKEQ. DNA for the CDR3: TGTGCCAGCAGCCAGGTCCTACCGGGACTAGCGGGAGGAGCAGGGTACGAGCAGTACTTC. Translation gives CASSQVLPGLAGGAGYEQYF.

The rearrangement joins TRBV18 to TRBJ1-1; D perhaps matches TRBD1 (5 bases). V was clipped by 5 bases and J by 0 bases, with 13 bases between them. The length of the CDR3 is 15 residues. CDR1 is KGHSH and CDR2 is LQKENI in the germline V gene. The CDR3: CASSSRGVMNTEAFF. DNA for the CDR3: TGTGCCAGCTCATCCAGAGGGGTTATGAACACTGAAGCTTTCTTT.

The chain carries TRBV6-1 and TRBJ1-5; D remains ambiguous. The V and J ends lost 7 bases and 5 bases respectively, with 12 bases between them. Germline values: CDR1 MNHNS, CDR2 SASEGT. The CDR3 has 13 amino acids. The CDR3 coding sequence is TGTGCCAGCACCGCGGGAAGGGATCAGCCCCAGCATTTT. This codes for CASTAGRDQPQHF.

This chain uses TRBV7-2 with TRBJ1-6; D ambiguous. The CDR3 has 17 amino acids. From germline, CDR1 is SGHTA and CDR2 FQGNSA. Between the trimmed V and J ends, which lost 3 bases and 4 bases, there was a span of 16 bases. CDR3 nucleotide sequence: TGTGCCAGCAGCTTTTTAGGTGGCAGTCGGTATAATTCACCCCTCCACTTT. It encodes CASSFLGGSRYNSPLHF.

About this clone: A read error may produce the germline difference seen at one junction end. The chain recombines TRBV11-2 with TRBJ1-2, with a weak D call TRBD1 (6 bases). The CDR3 loop spans 15 amino acids. Germline-derived CDR1 and CDR2 are SGHAT and FQNNGV. The CDR3 coding sequence is TGCGACAGGAAACACAGGTATCCTCTTTTTTATGGCTACACCTTC. Protein: CDRKHRYPLFYGYTF.

The V gene is TRBV11-3, the J gene TRBJ2-5; TRBD2 aligns across 7 bases. CDR1 and CDR2 (germline): SGHNT, YENEEA. The CDR3 length is 12 residues. The junction had 7 bases not matched to a gene; V was cut back by 4 bases and J by 11 bases. The CDR3 loop reads CASSSGPREQYF. Here the CDR3 DNA reads TGTGCCAGCAGCTCGGGACCGCGGGAGCAGTACTTC. Full variable domain (missing parts from reference TRBV11-3 and TRBJ2-5): EAGVVQSPRYKIIEKKQPVAFWCNPISGHNTLYWYLQNLGQGPELLIRYENEEAVDDSQLPKDRFSAERLKGVDSTLKIQPAELGDSAVYLCASSSGPREQYFGPGTRLLVL.